The 17 T cell receptor beta chains below were found in one sample sequenced in a study of beta chain features in type 1 diabetes. The whole isolated RNA underwent reverse transcription, so sequencing captured expressed TCRB transcripts. Assay: immunoSEQ multiplex PCR; the TCRdb copy retains only in-frame clones and omits some. The table records fewer than 900,000 clones, roughly 15% of them present only once. Sequencing used naive CD4+ T cells from blood. The source of these receptors is a woman younger than 30 in good health.

The chain recombines TRBV11-3 with TRBJ2-3; D ambiguous. V was pared by 3 bases and J by 0 bases, with 7 bases between. There are 14 residues in the CDR3. Germline V gives CDR1 SGHNT, CDR2 YENEEA. The CDR3 here is CASSFSSSTDTQYF. Here the CDR3 DNA reads TGTGCCAGCAGCTTCTCCAGTAGCACAGATACGCAGTATTTT.

This clone was picked up a small number of times. This rearrangement joins TRBV18 to TRBJ1-1; D may be TRBD1 (5 bases). This CDR3 has 16 amino acids. Trimming took 6 bases from V and 3 from J, leaving 20 bases between them. CDR1 and CDR2 (germline): KGHSH, LQKENI. CDR3 DNA: TGTGCCAGCTCCAACAGGCCCAGCGGCCGGGACACTGAAGCTTTCTTT. Encoded protein: CASSNRPSGRDTEAFF.

This clone was found a few times. The chain links TRBV27 to TRBJ2-1; unclear D gene. V lost 5 bases and J lost 8, with 10 bases in between. The CDR3 totals 12 residues. Germline V lookup: CDR1 MNHEY, CDR2 SMNVEV (reference sequence). CDR3 protein: CASSNFRDEQFF. CDR3 DNA: TGTGCCAGCAGTAACTTTAGGGATGAGCAGTTCTTC.

The chain has TRBV7-2 and TRBJ2-3; 7 bases fit TRBD2. The CDR3 totals 18 residues. V gave up 2 bases and J gave up 0 bases; unmatched junction bases: 11. The V gene's germline CDR1 is SGHTA and CDR2 FQGNSA. The CDR3 nucleotides are TGTGCCAGCAGCTTAACTAGCGCCCCATTGATAAGCACAGATACGCAGTATTTT. Translated: CASSLTSAPLISTDTQYF.

This clone was counted a few times. The chain combines TRBV7-2 with TRBJ2-3, with D unclear. CDR1 is SGHTA and CDR2 is FQGNSA in the germline V gene. The CDR3 totals 14 residues. V shed 4 bases and J shed 3 bases, with 11 bases lying between them. CDR3 DNA: TGTGCCAGCAGCTATTCTAGTATAACAGATACGCAGTATTTT. It specifies CASSYSSITDTQYF.

The chain employs TRBV28 and TRBJ1-2; a weak D match, TRBD1 (6 bases). The V gene lost 6 bases and the J gene lost 8 bases, with 16 bases spanning the gap. The CDR3 has 13 residues. Germline CDR1 reads MDHEN; CDR2 reads SYDVKM. Here the CDR3 reads CASRLVGGPGYTF. DNA of the CDR3: TGTGCCAGCAGACTGGTTGGGGGGCCCGGCTACACCTTC.

This clone was detected a few times. The rearrangement joins TRBV9 to TRBJ2-7; unclear D gene. V dropped 0 bases and J dropped 0 bases, with 10 bases sitting between them. Germline CDR1 SGDLS, CDR2 YYNGEE. This CDR3 has 15 amino acids. The CDR3 nucleotides are TGTGCCAGCAGCGTAGAGGCTACCAGCTCCTACGAGCAGTACTTC. Amino acid sequence: CASSVEATSSYEQYF.

This chain joins TRBV18 and TRBJ2-3, with TRBD1 matching over 9 bases. V was pared by 6 bases and J by 2 bases, with 3 bases of the junction left unmatched. CDR3 length: 14 residues. Germline CDR1 is KGHSH and CDR2 is LQKENI. The DNA of the CDR3 is TGTGCCAGCTCGTACAGGGGGCACACAGATACGCAGTATTTT. As protein: CASSYRGHTDTQYF.

V and J are TRBV6-5 and TRBJ1-1, with D uncertain. Germline V gene sequence: CDR1 MNHEY, CDR2 SVGAGI. V was trimmed by 0 bases and J by 2 bases, leaving 4 bases between them. The CDR3 runs to 13 residues. CDR3 protein: CASSYSYNTEAFF. In nucleotides, the CDR3 is TGTGCCAGCAGTTACTCCTATAACACTGAAGCTTTCTTT.

The gene calls are TRBV6-5 and TRBJ1-3, with no clear D. This CDR3 has 14 amino acids. V lost 5 bases and J 0 bases, leaving 8 bases between the germline ends. Per germline, CDR1 MNHEY and CDR2 SVGAGI. CDR3 nucleotide sequence: TGTGCCAGCAGTGAGGGAGGCTCTGGAAACACCATATATTTT. This sequence encodes CASSEGGSGNTIYF.

The rearrangement joins TRBV5-6 to TRBJ2-3, with D unclear. This CDR3 spans 14 amino acids. V was clipped by 1 base and J by 4 bases, with 10 bases between them. Germline V gives CDR1 SGHDT, CDR2 YYEEEE. The CDR3 DNA is TGTGCCAGCAGCTTGTCTCCGATCTCAGATACGCAGTATTTT. This encodes CASSLSPISDTQYF.

This clone was seen a few times. This same CDR3 is encoded by further DNA sequences in the sample. CDR3 DNA sequence: TGTGCCATCAGTGGGACTAGCGGGAGTTACGAGCAGTACTTC. As protein: CAISGTSGSYEQYF. This rearrangement joins TRBV10-3 to TRBJ2-7; 13 bases are a match to TRBD2. The germline gives CDR1 ENHRY, CDR2 SYGVKD. CDR3 length: 14 residues. The V and J ends lost 4 bases and 4 bases, in that order; junction bases with no gene match: 1.

This clone showed up just a few times. This chain connects TRBV18 to TRBJ1-1, with D maybe TRBD1 (5 bases). Trimming cost V 7 bases and J 0 bases, with 9 bases left between them. Looked up from germline, CDR1 is KGHSH and CDR2 is LQKENI. The CDR3 totals 13 residues. Written as DNA, the CDR3 is TGTGCCAGCTACGAGGGACTGAACACTGAAGCTTTCTTT. Translating gives CASYEGLNTEAFF.

The chain links TRBV7-2 to TRBJ2-7; D is unresolved. With 1 base removed from V and 0 bases from J, the gap between germline ends came to 7 bases. This CDR3 contains 14 residues. Germline CDR1 SGHTA, CDR2 FQGNSA. CDR3 amino acids: CASSLDPYSYEQYF. The CDR3 nucleotides are TGTGCCAGCAGCTTAGATCCCTACTCCTACGAGCAGTACTTC.

This clone turned up a few times. The rearrangement links TRBV5-1 to TRBJ1-1; no clear D gene. Germline assignment: CDR1 SGHRS and CDR2 YFSETQ. V was pared by 1 base and J by 0 bases, with 10 bases between. This CDR3 has 15 residues. Here the CDR3 reads CASSLLSQMNTEAFF. As DNA, the CDR3 is TGCGCCAGCAGCTTGTTAAGTCAAATGAACACTGAAGCTTTCTTT.

V gene TRBV7-9 combines with J gene TRBJ2-7, with D perhaps matching TRBD2 (5 bases). There are 14 residues in the CDR3. V dropped 3 bases and J dropped 3 bases, with 12 bases sitting between them. The germline V gene encodes CDR1 SEHNR and CDR2 FQNEAQ (reference sequence). The CDR3 region is CASSLVSGGYEQYF. The CDR3 DNA is TGTGCCAGCAGCTTGGTTTCAGGAGGCTACGAGCAGTACTTC.

This chain uses TRBV2 with TRBJ2-3; D is ambiguous. Germline values: CDR1 SNHLY, CDR2 FYNNEI. The CDR3 totals 15 residues. V was trimmed by 1 base and J by 0 bases, leaving 8 bases between them. CDR3 DNA sequence: TGTGCCAGCAGTGAAGGATACAGTAGCACAGATACGCAGTATTTT. It encodes CASSEGYSSTDTQYF.